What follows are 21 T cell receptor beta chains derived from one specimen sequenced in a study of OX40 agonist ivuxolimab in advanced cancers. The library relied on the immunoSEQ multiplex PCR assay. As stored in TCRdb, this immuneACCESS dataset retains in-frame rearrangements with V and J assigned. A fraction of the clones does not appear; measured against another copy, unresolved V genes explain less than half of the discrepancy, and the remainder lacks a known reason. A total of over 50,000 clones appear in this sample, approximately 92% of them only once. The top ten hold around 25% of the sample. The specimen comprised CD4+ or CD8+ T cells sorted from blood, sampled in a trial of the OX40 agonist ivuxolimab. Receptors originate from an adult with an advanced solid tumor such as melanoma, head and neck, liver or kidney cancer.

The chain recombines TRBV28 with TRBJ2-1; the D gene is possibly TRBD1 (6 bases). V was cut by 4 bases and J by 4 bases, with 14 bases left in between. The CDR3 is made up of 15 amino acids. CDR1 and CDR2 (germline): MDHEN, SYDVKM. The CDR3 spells CASSSTGTLYNEQFF. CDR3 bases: TGTGCCAGCAGTTCCACCGGGACATTGTACAATGAGCAGTTCTTC.

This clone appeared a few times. DNA of the CDR3: TGTGCCAGTAGTAACAGGGGGCAGCCCCAGCATTTT. Its translation is CASSNRGQPQHF. The chain couples TRBV19 to TRBJ1-5, with 8 positions matching TRBD1. Germline V gives CDR1 LNHDA, CDR2 SQIVND (reference sequence). The CDR3 length is 12 residues. The V segment lost 4 bases and the J segment 7 bases; nucleotides outside the gene matches: 0.

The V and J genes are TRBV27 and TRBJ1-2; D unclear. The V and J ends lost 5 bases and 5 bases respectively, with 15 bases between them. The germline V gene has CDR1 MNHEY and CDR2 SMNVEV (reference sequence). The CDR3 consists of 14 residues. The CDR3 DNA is TGTGCCAGCAGTCCTGGACGGAGGATTTATGGCTACACCTTC. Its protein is CASSPGRRIYGYTF.

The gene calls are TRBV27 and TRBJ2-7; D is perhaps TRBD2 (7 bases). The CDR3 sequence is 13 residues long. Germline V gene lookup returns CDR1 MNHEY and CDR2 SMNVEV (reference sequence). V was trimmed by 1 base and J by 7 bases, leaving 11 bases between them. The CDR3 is CASSLWGGREQYF. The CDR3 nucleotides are TGTGCCAGCAGTTTATGGGGGGGGCGGGAGCAGTACTTC.

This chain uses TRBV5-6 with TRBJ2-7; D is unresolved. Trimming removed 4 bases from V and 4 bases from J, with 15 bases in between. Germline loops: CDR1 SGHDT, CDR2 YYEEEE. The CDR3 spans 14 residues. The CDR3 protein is CASSQGLAGYEQYV. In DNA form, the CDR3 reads TGTGCCAGCAGCCAAGGGTTGGCTGGGTACGAGCAGTACGTC.

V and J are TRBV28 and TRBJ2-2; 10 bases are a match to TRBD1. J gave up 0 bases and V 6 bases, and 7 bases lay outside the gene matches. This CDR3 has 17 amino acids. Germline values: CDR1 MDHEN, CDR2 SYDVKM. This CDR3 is CASSPATGGANTGELFF. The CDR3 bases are TGTGCCAGCAGCCCAGCGACAGGGGGCGCGAACACCGGGGAGCTGTTTTTT.

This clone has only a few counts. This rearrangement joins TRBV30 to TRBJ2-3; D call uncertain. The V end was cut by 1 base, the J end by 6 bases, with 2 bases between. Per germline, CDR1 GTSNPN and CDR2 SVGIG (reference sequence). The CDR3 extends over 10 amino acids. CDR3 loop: CAWSADTQYF. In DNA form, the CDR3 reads TGTGCCTGGAGTGCGGATACGCAGTATTTT.

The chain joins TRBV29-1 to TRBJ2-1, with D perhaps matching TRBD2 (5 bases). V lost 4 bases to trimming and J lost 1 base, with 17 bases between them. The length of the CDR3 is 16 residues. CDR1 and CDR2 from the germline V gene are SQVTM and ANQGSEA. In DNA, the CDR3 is TGCAGCGTTGGAGGTTTCCTAGCTGGGTCCTACAATGAGCAGTTCTTC. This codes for CSVGGFLAGSYNEQFF.

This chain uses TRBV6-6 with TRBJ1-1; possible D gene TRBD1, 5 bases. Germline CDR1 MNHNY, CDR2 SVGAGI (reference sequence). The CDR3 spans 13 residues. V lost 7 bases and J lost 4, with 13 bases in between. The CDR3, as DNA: TGTGCCAGCACCCTATGGGGGGGCACTGAAGCTTTCTTT. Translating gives CASTLWGGTEAFF.

This chain's CDR3 is CASSEWDRGDTEAFF. In DNA, the CDR3 is TGTGCCAGCAGCGAATGGGACAGGGGGGACACTGAAGCTTTCTTT. This chain links TRBV7-2 with TRBJ1-1; 11 nucleotides agree with TRBD1. Germline loops: CDR1 SGHTA, CDR2 FQGNSA. J was trimmed by 3 bases and V by 5 bases; bases with no gene match: 5. The CDR3 consists of 15 residues.

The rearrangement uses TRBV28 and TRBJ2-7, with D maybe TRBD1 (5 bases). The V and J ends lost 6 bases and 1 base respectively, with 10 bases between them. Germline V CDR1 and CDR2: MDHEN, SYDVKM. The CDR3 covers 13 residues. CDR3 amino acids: CASRIRGSYEQYF. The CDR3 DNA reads TGTGCCAGCAGAATAAGGGGATCCTACGAGCAGTACTTC.

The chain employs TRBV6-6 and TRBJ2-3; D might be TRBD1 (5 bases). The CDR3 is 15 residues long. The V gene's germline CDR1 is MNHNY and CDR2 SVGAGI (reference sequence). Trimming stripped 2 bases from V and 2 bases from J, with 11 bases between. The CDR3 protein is CASSYMAGPTDTQYF. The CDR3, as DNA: TGTGCCAGCAGTTACATGGCAGGGCCCACAGATACGCAGTATTTT.

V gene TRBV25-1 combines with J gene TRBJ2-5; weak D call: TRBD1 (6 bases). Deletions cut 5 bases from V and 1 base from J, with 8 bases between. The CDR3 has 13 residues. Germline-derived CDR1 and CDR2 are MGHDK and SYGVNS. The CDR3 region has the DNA TGTGCCAGCAGTTTGGACAGCCAAGAGACCCAGTACTTC. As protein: CASSLDSQETQYF.

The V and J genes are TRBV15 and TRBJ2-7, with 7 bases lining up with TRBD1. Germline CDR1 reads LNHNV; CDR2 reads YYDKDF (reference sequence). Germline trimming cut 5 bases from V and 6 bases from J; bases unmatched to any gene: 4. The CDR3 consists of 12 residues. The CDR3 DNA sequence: TGTGCCACCAGCCCCACAGGGGCCGAGCAGTACGTC. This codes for CATSPTGAEQYV.

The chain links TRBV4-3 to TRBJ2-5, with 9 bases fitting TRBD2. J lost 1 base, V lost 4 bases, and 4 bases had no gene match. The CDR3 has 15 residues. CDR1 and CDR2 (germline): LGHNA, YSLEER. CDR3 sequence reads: CASSPERGAQETQYF. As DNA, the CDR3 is TGCGCCAGCAGCCCCGAGCGGGGGGCCCAAGAGACCCAGTACTTC.

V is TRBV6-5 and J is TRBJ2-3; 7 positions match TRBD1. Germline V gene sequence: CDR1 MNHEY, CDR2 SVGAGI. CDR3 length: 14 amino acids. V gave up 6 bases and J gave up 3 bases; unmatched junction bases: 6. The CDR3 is CASSLTGNTDTQYF. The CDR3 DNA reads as TGTGCCAGCAGCCTGACAGGGAATACAGATACGCAGTATTTT.

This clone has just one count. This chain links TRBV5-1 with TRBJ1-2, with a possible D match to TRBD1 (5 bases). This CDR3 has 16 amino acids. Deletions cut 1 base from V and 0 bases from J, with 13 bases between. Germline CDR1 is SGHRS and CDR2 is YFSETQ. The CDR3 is CASSLRQGLANYGYTF. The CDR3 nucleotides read TGCGCCAGCAGCTTGAGGCAGGGCCTAGCTAACTATGGCTACACCTTC.

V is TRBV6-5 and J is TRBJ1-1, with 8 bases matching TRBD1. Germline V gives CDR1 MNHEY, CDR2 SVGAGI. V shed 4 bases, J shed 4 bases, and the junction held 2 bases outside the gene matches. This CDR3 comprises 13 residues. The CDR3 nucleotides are TGTGCCAGCAGTTCTACAGGGGGCACTGAAGCTTTCTTT. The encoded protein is CASSSTGGTEAFF.

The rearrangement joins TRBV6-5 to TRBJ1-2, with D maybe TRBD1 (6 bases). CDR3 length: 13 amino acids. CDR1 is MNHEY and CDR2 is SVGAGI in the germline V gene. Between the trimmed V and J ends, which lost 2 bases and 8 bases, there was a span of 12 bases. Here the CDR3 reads CASSYHQGRGYTF. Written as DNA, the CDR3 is TGTGCCAGCAGTTACCACCAGGGGAGAGGCTACACCTTC.

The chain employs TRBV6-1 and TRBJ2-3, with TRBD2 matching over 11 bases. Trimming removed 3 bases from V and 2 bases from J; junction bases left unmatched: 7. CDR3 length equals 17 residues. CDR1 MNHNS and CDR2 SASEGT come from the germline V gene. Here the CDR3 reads CASSDEWGLADTDTQYF. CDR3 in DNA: TGTGCCAGCAGTGACGAATGGGGACTAGCGGACACAGATACGCAGTATTTT.

The CDR3 loop is CASSLKQGSYGYTF. The CDR3 DNA reads TGCGCCAGCAGCCTGAAACAGGGGAGCTATGGCTACACCTTC. V is TRBV4-1 and J is TRBJ1-2, with TRBD1 matching 7 bases. The J segment lost 4 bases and the V segment lost 4 bases, leaving 6 bases of the junction unmatched. Germline V gene sequence: CDR1 MGHRA, CDR2 YSYEKL. The CDR3 totals 14 residues.